The 25 T cell receptor beta chains in this list originate from one sample, sequenced in a study of tissue T cells after allogeneic stem cell transplantation. Measured with immunoSEQ multiplex PCR; TCRdb has only the in-frame clones, and not every one. Of some 25,000 clones detected, around 70% appear once; the ten largest clones hold approximately 7.7%. The input for sequencing was tissue from the ileum, taken at autopsy. Receptor source: a female donor older than 55 with lung cancer.

The V call is TRBV19, the J call TRBJ2-1; 10 bases line up with TRBD2. This CDR3 region has 14 residues. J was trimmed by 9 bases and V by 6 bases; bases with no gene match: 8. CDR1 and CDR2 (germline): LNHDA, SQIVND (reference sequence). CDR3 amino acids: CASRSGRAPTEQFF. The DNA for the CDR3 is TGTGCCAGTAGAAGCGGGAGGGCCCCCACTGAGCAGTTCTTC.

This sequence joins TRBV15 and TRBJ2-3; 7 bases agree with TRBD2. Germline CDR1 reads LNHNV; CDR2 reads YYDKDF (reference sequence). There are 16 residues in the CDR3. V was pared by 5 bases and J by 6 bases, with 14 bases of the junction left unmatched. The CDR3 region has the DNA TGTGCCACCAGCGGCCGGACTAGAATTAACCTGGATACGCAGTATTTT. Its protein product is CATSGRTRINLDTQYF.

The chain employs TRBV9 and TRBJ2-1, with TRBD2 identical over 11 bases. V lost 0 bases, J lost 5 bases, and 7 bases stayed unmatched. Germline values: CDR1 SGDLS, CDR2 YYNGEE. The CDR3 runs to 17 residues. Here the CDR3 DNA reads TGTGCCAGCAGCGTAGGCGGTAGCGGGAGGGTTAACAATGAGCAGTTCTTC. Its protein product is CASSVGGSGRVNNEQFF.

The rearrangement joins TRBV7-9 to TRBJ2-3; TRBD2 matches at 7 bases. This CDR3 comprises 14 residues. V was pared by 5 bases and J by 0 bases, with 2 bases of the junction left unmatched. Germline V gene lookup returns CDR1 SEHNR and CDR2 FQNEAQ (reference sequence). The chain's CDR3 is CASSIGGSTDTQYF. DNA for the CDR3: TGTGCCAGCAGCATCGGGGGGAGCACAGATACGCAGTATTTT.

The chain carries TRBV3-1 (or the pseudogene TRBV3-2) and TRBJ2-7, with D maybe TRBD2 (6 bases). The CDR3 covers 15 residues. Trimming cost V 4 bases and J 6 bases, with 19 bases left between them. Germline V gene sequence: CDR1 LGHDT, CDR2 YNNKEL (reference sequence). The DNA for the CDR3 is TGTGCCAGCAGCCCCCTGGTCGGGGGAAGGGGCGAGCAGTACTTC. Residues: CASSPLVGGRGEQYF.

This chain joins TRBV9 and TRBJ2-6; D not certain. V was shortened by 2 bases and J by 1 base, with 7 bases between the two germline ends. The CDR3 spans 15 residues. Germline V gene sequence: CDR1 SGDLS, CDR2 YYNGEE. The CDR3 sequence: CASSVDSSGANVLTF. The DNA of the CDR3 is TGTGCCAGCAGCGTCGACTCTTCTGGGGCCAACGTCCTGACTTTC.

This chain connects TRBV16 to TRBJ2-1; perhaps TRBD2 as D (5 bases). CDR1 is KGHSY, CDR2 FQNENV, per germline. V was shortened by 4 bases and J by 9 bases, with 19 bases between the two germline ends. The CDR3 loop spans 15 amino acids. For the CDR3, the DNA is TGTGCCAGCAGCCCTACACAAGGAACCGGGATTGAGCAGTTCTTC. This gives the protein CASSPTQGTGIEQFF. Based on the CDR3 plus reference TRBV16 and TRBJ2-1, the full variable domain is GEEVAQTPKHLVRGEGQKAKLYCAPIKGHSYVFWYQQVLKNEFKFLISFQNENVFDETGMPKERFSAKCLPNSPCSLEIQATKLEDSAVYFCASSPTQGTGIEQFFGPGTRLTVL.

In DNA form, the CDR3 reads TGTGCCAGCAGTACCGGGACAGCGACCGGGGAGCTGTTTTTT. It specifies CASSTGTATGELFF. J is TRBJ2-2 and V is TRBV27; 7 bases are a match to TRBD1. The CDR3 loop spans 14 amino acids. The junction had 5 bases not matched to a gene; V was cut back by 5 bases and J by 5 bases. The germline V gene has CDR1 MNHEY and CDR2 SMNVEV (reference sequence).

This chain connects TRBV3-1 (or the pseudogene TRBV3-2) to TRBJ1-3; D ambiguous. Deletions cut 0 bases from V and 8 bases from J, with 14 bases between. The CDR3 is 15 residues long. Germline CDR1 LGHDT, CDR2 YNNKEL (reference sequence). The CDR3 sequence: CASSQDSFARYTIYF. The DNA for the CDR3 is TGTGCCAGCAGCCAAGATTCGTTCGCGCGTTACACCATATATTTT.

The J gene is TRBJ1-2, the V gene TRBV7-9; D unresolved. The CDR3 is made up of 14 amino acids. CDR1 and CDR2 (germline): SEHNR, FQNEAQ (reference sequence). Between the trimmed V and J ends, which lost 0 bases and 7 bases, there was a span of 12 bases. The CDR3 loop is CASSLASAASGYTF. Here the CDR3 DNA reads TGTGCCAGCAGCTTAGCGTCGGCGGCCAGTGGCTACACCTTC. Variable domain in full (rest from reference TRBV7-9 and TRBJ1-2): DTGVSQNPRHKITKRGQNVTFRCDPISEHNRLYWYRQTLGQGPEFLTYFQNEAQLEKSRLLSDRFSAERPKGSFSTLEIQRTEQGDSAMYLCASSLASAASGYTFGSGTRLTVV.

The chain carries TRBV25-1 and TRBJ2-3; TRBD1 might be the D (7 bases). This CDR3 has 13 residues. In germline, CDR1 is MGHDK, CDR2 SYGVNS. V lost 7 bases, J lost 4 bases, and 12 bases lay in between. DNA for the CDR3: TGTGCCAGCATCAGGGGGGATGCAGATACGCAGTATTTT. Its translation: CASIRGDADTQYF.

The rearrangement links TRBV7-8 to TRBJ2-7, with a possible D match to TRBD1 (6 bases). The V end lost 7 bases, the J end lost 2 bases, and 18 bases lay between the germline ends. CDR1 is SGHVS, CDR2 FQNEAQ, per germline. The CDR3 runs to 15 residues. In DNA form, the CDR3 reads TGTGCCAGCAAATTTATAAACTGGGGGCCCTACGAGCAGTACTTC. It codes for CASKFINWGPYEQYF.

The chain uses TRBV11-3 and TRBJ2-7, with TRBD2 matching 13 bases. This CDR3 region has 15 residues. Germline V CDR1 and CDR2: SGHNT, YENEEA. The V and J ends lost 5 bases and 6 bases, in that order; junction bases with no gene match: 7. CDR3 bases: TGTGCCAGCAGCGGCGGGGGACTAGCGGGATTCGAGCAGTACTTC. Translation: CASSGGGLAGFEQYF.

The rearrangement joins TRBV18 to TRBJ2-5, with D hard to call. This CDR3 has 14 amino acids. Trimming left V 0 bases short and J 5 bases short, with 10 bases between. Germline V gene data show CDR1 as KGHSH and CDR2 as LQKENI. This CDR3 reads CASSPPSPAETQYF. The CDR3 DNA reads as TGTGCCAGCTCACCACCGTCACCCGCGGAGACCCAGTACTTC.

This clone was counted a single time. This sequence joins TRBV7-3 and TRBJ2-7; TRBD2 aligns across 7 bases. The trim removed 2 bases at V and 6 bases at J, leaving 1 base unmatched. Germline V gene data show CDR1 as SGHTA and CDR2 as FQGTGA. The CDR3 is 12 residues long. The CDR3: CASSLRGGEQYF. The CDR3 region has the DNA TGTGCCAGCAGCTTACGCGGGGGCGAGCAGTACTTC.

The chain is built from TRBV27 and TRBJ2-1; a possible D gene is TRBD1 (5 bases). Germline V gene sequence: CDR1 MNHEY, CDR2 SMNVEV (reference sequence). The CDR3 consists of 13 residues. The V and J ends lost 8 bases and 4 bases respectively, with 12 bases between them. This CDR3 reads CASRTGHYNEQFF. Here the CDR3 DNA reads TGTGCCAGCCGGACCGGACATTACAATGAGCAGTTCTTC.

The chain joins TRBV10-3 to TRBJ2-6, with D unclear. CDR3 length: 19 residues. The ends were cut back, 0 bases at V and 0 bases at J, with 15 bases in the middle. Germline assignment: CDR1 ENHRY and CDR2 SYGVKD. CDR3 sequence reads: CAISESKAPDRSGANVLTF. CDR3 DNA: TGTGCCATCAGTGAGTCGAAGGCACCTGACCGCTCTGGGGCCAACGTCCTGACTTTC.

The V gene is TRBV5-8, the J gene TRBJ2-1; D might be TRBD2 (6 bases). This CDR3 spans 14 amino acids. The V end was cut by 4 bases, the J end by 9 bases, with 17 bases between. Germline loops: CDR1 SGHTS, CDR2 YDEGEE. The CDR3 nucleotides read TGTGCCAGCAGCCACAGACTAGGGCGGGGTGAGCAGTTCTTC. Translated, it gives CASSHRLGRGEQFF.

This chain links TRBV10-1 with TRBJ1-1; a weak D match, TRBD1 (6 bases). The germline V gene encodes CDR1 WNHNN and CDR2 SYGVQD (reference sequence). V dropped 5 bases and J dropped 2 bases, with 15 bases sitting between them. The CDR3 has 15 residues. The DNA for the CDR3 is TGCGCCAGCAGTCCGGGACACTCGGGTAACACTGAAGCTTTCTTT. Its protein product is CASSPGHSGNTEAFF.

This chain connects TRBV21-1 to TRBJ1-3. TRBV21-1 is designated a pseudogene. The CDR3 is made up of 15 amino acids. The CDR3 coding sequence is TGTGCCAGCAGCAAACTGGATGTAGTTGGAAACACCATATATTTT. This encodes CASSKLDVVGNTIYF.

The chain couples TRBV6-5 to TRBJ1-5; D ambiguous. The germline gives CDR1 MNHEY, CDR2 SVGAGI. V dropped 7 bases and J dropped 7 bases, with 14 bases sitting between them. The CDR3 is made up of 13 amino acids. This CDR3 is CASNLPGSQPQHF. For the CDR3, the DNA is TGTGCCAGCAATTTACCGGGTAGCCAGCCCCAGCATTTT.

This sequence joins TRBV4-3 and TRBJ1-1, with D perhaps TRBD1 (6 bases). Between the trimmed V and J ends, which lost 0 bases and 4 bases, there was a span of 9 bases. The CDR3 contains 14 residues. Germline V gene data show CDR1 as LGHNA and CDR2 as YSLEER. The CDR3 nucleotides read TGCGCCAGCAGCCAAGATAACAGGGTCACTGAAGCTTTCTTT. It translates to CASSQDNRVTEAFF.

The genes are TRBV27 and TRBJ2-4, with 16 bases identical to TRBD2. Losses at the gene ends were 1 base for V and 7 bases for J; bases not matched to a gene: 7. This CDR3 has 18 residues. Germline CDR1 and CDR2: MNHEY and SMNVEV (reference sequence). The CDR3 coding sequence is TGTGCCAGCAGTTTATTTTCTGGGACTAGCGGGAGGGGGAACATTCAGTACTTC. Translating it yields CASSLFSGTSGRGNIQYF.

The chain employs TRBV9 and TRBJ2-1, with D maybe TRBD2 (6 bases). Germline loops: CDR1 SGDLS, CDR2 YYNGEE. V was shortened by 0 bases and J by 6 bases, with 13 bases between the two germline ends. CDR3 length equals 15 residues. CDR3 DNA: TGTGCCAGCAGCGTAGGCGGGATCACGGTCAATGAGCAGTTCTTC. Protein: CASSVGGITVNEQFF.

The V and J genes are TRBV5-6 and TRBJ2-1; no definite D call. Germline assignment: CDR1 SGHDT and CDR2 YYEEEE. The V end lost 0 bases, the J end lost 6 bases, and 10 bases lay between the germline ends. The CDR3 has 14 residues. The CDR3 DNA reads TGTGCCAGCAGCTTGGGGACCAGCCTCAATGAGCAGTTCTTC. Its protein product is CASSLGTSLNEQFF.